Below, one T cell receptor (beta chain) is given with its context. Its antigen is unknown. This specimen comes from a study of cytomegalovirus exposure and HLA in healthy donors. Study-level findings and limits: TRBV6-2, TRBV6-3 and other indistinguishable V segments were excluded. Among donors in an Asian-associated ancestry cluster, a later analysis reportedly found fewer N-insertions than the approximately 700-donor mean.

With 60 Vbeta and 13 Jbeta primers, the PCR was carried out. Produced via immunoSEQ multiplex PCR; TCRdb's table is partial and in-frame only. The sample contains around 33,000 clones, more than 85% of which appear only once. The CDR3 runs 13 residues. V was cut by 0 bases and J by 4 bases, with 4 bases left in between. CDR1 MNHEY and CDR2 SVGAGI come from the germline V gene. The source is a woman aged 18-29 years in good health and CMV-seronegative. This sequence joins TRBV6-5 and TRBJ1-3; D is unclear. The sequenced sample was PBMCs. This CDR3 is CASSYSRGNTIYF. The CDR3 nucleotides read TGTGCCAGCAGTTACTCGAGGGGAAACACCATATATTTT.